A selection of T cell receptor beta chains follows, all from one sample in a study of siplizumab effects on memory and regulatory T cells. Generated by immunoSEQ multiplex PCR, the TCRdb table keeps only in-frame clones and is missing some. The sample yields 55,000 to 65,000 clones, around 98% seen once. The sample comprised naive CD8+ T cells sorted from blood. The receptor source for this set is a human donor in good health. The CDR3 runs from the conserved cysteine through the conserved F or W. D genes are given only for firm matches. The size entry is marked missing in some rows and otherwise reads once, few, many or a size class.

j_gene | abundance | d_gene | v_gene | CDR3aa | CDR3nt
TRBJ2-2 | . | . | TRBV9 | CASKGDTGELFF | TGTGCCAGCAAGGGGGACACCGGGGAGCTGTTTTTT
TRBJ2-1 | . | . | TRBV7-9 | CASSLSPEHNEQFF | TGTGCCAGCAGCTTATCTCCGGAGCACAATGAGCAGTTCTTC
TRBJ2-1 | . | TRBD1 | TRBV14 | CASSQPDRGNEQFF | TGTGCCAGCAGCCAACCAGACAGGGGCAATGAGCAGTTCTTC
TRBJ1-3 | . | . | TRBV4-3 | CASSQDPGAFGDTIYF | TGCGCCAGCAGCCAAGACCCGGGGGCGTTTGGGGACACCATATATTTT
TRBJ2-5 | . | TRBD2 | TRBV29-1 | CSGGLAGGRAETQYF | TGCAGCGGGGGACTAGCGGGAGGGCGGGCGGAGACCCAGTACTTC
TRBJ2-5 | once | . | TRBV4-1 | CASSHPRGVLGETQYF | TGCGCCAGCAGCCATCCCCGAGGGGTCCTAGGGGAGACCCAGTACTTC
TRBJ1-1 | . | . | TRBV11-3 | CASSSGLNTEAFF | TGTGCCAGCAGCTCGGGCCTAAACACTGAAGCTTTCTTT
TRBJ1-1 | . | TRBD1 | TRBV6-5 | CASSYRGQSGEAFF | TGTGCCAGCAGCTATCGGGGACAGAGCGGGGAAGCTTTCTTT
TRBJ1-2 | once | . | TRBV6-1 | CASSEGDLRDYGYTF | TGTGCCAGCAGTGAAGGCGACCTAAGGGACTATGGCTACACCTTC
TRBJ1-1 | . | . | TRBV1 | CTSSQGGQDAEAFF | TGCACCAGCAGCCAAGGAGGACAGGACGCTGAAGCTTTCTTT
TRBJ2-1 | . | TRBD2 | TRBV27 | CASSLSLAGALNEQFF | TGTGCCAGCAGTTTGTCTCTAGCGGGAGCCCTCAATGAGCAGTTCTTC
TRBJ1-5 | once | . | TRBV27 | CASSRSKGGNQPQHF | TGTGCCAGCAGCCGATCCAAAGGTGGGAATCAGCCCCAGCATTTT
TRBJ2-7 | . | . | TRBV19 | CASSLGPSSTYEQYF | TGTGCCAGTAGTCTCGGCCCGTCCTCCACCTACGAGCAGTACTTC
TRBJ2-7 | . | TRBD1 | TRBV27 | CASSLSGTGAYEQYF | TGTGCCAGCAGTTTATCGGGGACAGGGGCCTACGAGCAGTACTTC
TRBJ2-1 | . | TRBD2 | TRBV4-1 | CASSHGAGGGNEQFF | TGCGCCAGCAGCCATGGAGCGGGAGGGGGCAATGAGCAGTTCTTC
TRBJ2-1 | . | TRBD2 | TRBV29-1 | CSVMGLAGGPSSYNEQFF | TGCAGCGTTATGGGACTAGCGGGAGGGCCGAGCTCCTACAATGAGCAGTTCTTC
TRBJ1-2 | . | TRBD1 | TRBV6-1 | CASSSDRGLMDGYTF | TGTGCCAGCAGTTCCGACAGGGGTCTGATGGATGGCTACACCTTC
TRBJ1-5 | . | . | TRBV2 | CASTDGLGPQHF | TGTGCCAGCACGGACGGCCTCGGGCCCCAGCATTTT
TRBJ2-1 | . | TRBD2 | TRBV7-6 | CASSISGSSYNEQFF | TGTGCCAGCAGCATCAGCGGGAGCTCCTACAATGAGCAGTTCTTC
TRBJ2-3 | . | TRBD2 | TRBV11-2 | CASSRPLAGVITDTQYF | TGTGCCAGCAGCCGACCTCTAGCGGGAGTTATCACAGATACGCAGTATTTT
TRBJ1-1 | . | . | TRBV18 | CASSPYRTGGTEAFF | TGTGCCAGCTCACCGTACCGAACAGGAGGGACTGAAGCTTTCTTT
TRBJ1-1 | . | . | TRBV6-1 | CASSLGTEAFF | TGTGCCAGCAGCCTTGGGACTGAAGCTTTCTTT
TRBJ2-5 | . | . | TRBV27 | CASSSQLYQETQYF | TGTGCCAGCAGTTCCCAGTTGTACCAAGAGACCCAGTACTTC
TRBJ2-7 | . | . | TRBV19 | CASSGGGYSYEQYF | TGTGCCAGTAGTGGCGGGGGCTACTCCTACGAGCAGTACTTC
TRBJ2-1 | . | TRBD2 | TRBV25-1 | CASSLLSGSSYNEQFF | TGTGCCAGCAGTTTGCTTAGCGGGAGCTCCTACAATGAGCAGTTCTTC
TRBJ2-5 | . | . | TRBV9 | CASSGSGQETQYF | TGTGCCAGCAGCGGGAGCGGGCAAGAGACCCAGTACTTC
TRBJ2-7 | . | TRBD1 | TRBV28 | CASRGTGGSYEQYF | TGTGCCAGCAGGGGGACAGGGGGCTCCTACGAGCAGTACTTC
TRBJ1-3 | . | . | TRBV5-1 | CASSLEGLLSGNTIYF | TGCGCCAGCAGCTTGGAGGGTTTACTCTCTGGAAACACCATATATTTT
TRBJ2-7 | . | . | TRBV27 | CASSPSRLNEQYF | TGTGCCAGCAGTCCCTCCCGACTGAACGAGCAGTACTTC
TRBJ1-1 | . | TRBD1 | TRBV29-1 | CSVSGTGQAFF | TGCAGCGTGTCCGGGACAGGCCAAGCTTTCTTT
TRBJ1-1 | . | . | TRBV6-1 | CASSIEGAEAFF | TGTGCCAGCAGTATAGAGGGGGCTGAAGCTTTCTTT
TRBJ2-3 | . | TRBD2 | TRBV5-1 | CASSLAVLANTDTQYF | TGCGCCAGCAGCTTGGCGGTACTAGCGAACACAGATACGCAGTATTTT
TRBJ1-2 | . | TRBD1 | TRBV9 | CASSVDGTGVNGYTF | TGTGCCAGCAGCGTAGACGGGACAGGGGTTAATGGCTACACCTTC
TRBJ2-2 | . | TRBD2 | TRBV4-2 | CASSQGAGFTGELFF | TGTGCCAGCAGCCAAGGAGCGGGATTCACCGGGGAGCTGTTTTTT
TRBJ1-5 | . | . | TRBV4-2 | CASSQEFGQKNQPQHF | TGTGCCAGCAGCCAAGAATTCGGACAGAAGAATCAGCCCCAGCATTTT
TRBJ1-5 | . | TRBD1 | TRBV6-5 | CASNGQGGEPQHF | TGTGCCAGCAATGGACAGGGGGGTGAACCCCAGCATTTT
TRBJ2-3 | . | TRBD1 | TRBV9 | CASNPRTGGNTDTQYF | TGTGCCAGCAACCCCCGGACAGGGGGGAACACAGATACGCAGTATTTT
TRBJ2-1 | . | . | TRBV5-4 | CASTGLAYDEQFF | TGTGCCAGCACGGGACTGGCCTACGATGAGCAGTTCTTC
TRBJ2-2 | . | . | TRBV2 | CASSSGELFF | TGTGCCAGCAGTTCCGGGGAGCTGTTTTTT
TRBJ2-1 | . | TRBD2 | TRBV5-1 | CASTRTSGSLFNEQFF | TGCGCCAGCACCAGGACTAGCGGGAGTCTTTTCAATGAGCAGTTCTTC
TRBJ2-5 | once | . | TRBV15 | CATSTWTEQETQYF | TGTGCCACCAGCACCTGGACAGAACAAGAGACCCAGTACTTC
TRBJ2-7 | . | . | TRBV18 | CASSPGGARYEQYF | TGTGCCAGCTCACCGGGCGGAGCCCGCTACGAGCAGTACTTC
TRBJ2-7 | . | TRBD2 | TRBV5-1 | CASSLGLAGVYEQYF | TGCGCCAGCAGCCTTGGACTAGCGGGAGTCTACGAGCAGTACTTC
TRBJ2-7 | few | . | TRBV7-6 | CASSLAEVSYEQYF | TGTGCCAGCAGCTTAGCAGAGGTCTCCTACGAGCAGTACTTC
TRBJ2-2 | . | . | TRBV13 | CASSLVRDTGELFF | TGTGCCAGCAGCTTAGTCCGGGACACCGGGGAGCTGTTTTTT